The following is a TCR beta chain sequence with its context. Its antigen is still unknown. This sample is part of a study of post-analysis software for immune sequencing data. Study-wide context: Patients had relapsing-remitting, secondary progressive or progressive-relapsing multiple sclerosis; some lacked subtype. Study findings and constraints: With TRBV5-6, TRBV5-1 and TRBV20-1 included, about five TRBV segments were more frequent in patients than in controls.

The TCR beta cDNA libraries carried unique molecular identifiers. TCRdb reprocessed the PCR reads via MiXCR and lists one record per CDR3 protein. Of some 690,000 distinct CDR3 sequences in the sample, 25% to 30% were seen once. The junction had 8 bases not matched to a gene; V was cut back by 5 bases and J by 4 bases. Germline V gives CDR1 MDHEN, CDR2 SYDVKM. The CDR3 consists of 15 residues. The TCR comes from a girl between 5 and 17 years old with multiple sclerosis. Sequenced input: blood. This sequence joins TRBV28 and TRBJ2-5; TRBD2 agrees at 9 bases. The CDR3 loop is CASSPVAGARETQYF. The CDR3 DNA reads TGTGCCAGCAGTCCCGTAGCGGGAGCGAGAGAGACCCAGTACTTC.